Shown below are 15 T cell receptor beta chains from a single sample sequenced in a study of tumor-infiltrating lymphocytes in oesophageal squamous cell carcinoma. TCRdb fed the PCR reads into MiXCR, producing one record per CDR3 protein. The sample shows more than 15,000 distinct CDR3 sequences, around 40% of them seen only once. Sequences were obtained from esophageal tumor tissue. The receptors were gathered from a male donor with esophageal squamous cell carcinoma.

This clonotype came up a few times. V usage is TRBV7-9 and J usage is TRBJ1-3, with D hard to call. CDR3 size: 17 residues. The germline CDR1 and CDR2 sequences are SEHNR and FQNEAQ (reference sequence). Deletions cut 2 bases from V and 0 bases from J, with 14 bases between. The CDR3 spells CASSLPHSWSSGNTIYF. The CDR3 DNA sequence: TGTGCCAGCAGCTTACCGCATTCCTGGAGCTCTGGAAACACCATATATTTT.

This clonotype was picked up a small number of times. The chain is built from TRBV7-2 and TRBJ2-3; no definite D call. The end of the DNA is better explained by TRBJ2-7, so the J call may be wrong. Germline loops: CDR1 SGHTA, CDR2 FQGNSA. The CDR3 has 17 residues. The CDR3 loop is CASSLLTAAFSSYEQYF. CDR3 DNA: TGTGCCAGCAGCTTACTGACGGCGGCCTTTTCATCCTACGAGCAGTACTTC.

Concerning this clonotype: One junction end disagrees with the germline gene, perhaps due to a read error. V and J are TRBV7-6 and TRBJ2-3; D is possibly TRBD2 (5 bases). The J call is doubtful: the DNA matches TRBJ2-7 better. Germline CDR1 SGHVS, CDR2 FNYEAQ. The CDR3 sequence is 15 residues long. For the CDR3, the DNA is TGTGCTAGCAGCTTAACGGGGTCCCCCACCAGCGAGCAGTACTTC. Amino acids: CASSLTGSPTSEQYF.

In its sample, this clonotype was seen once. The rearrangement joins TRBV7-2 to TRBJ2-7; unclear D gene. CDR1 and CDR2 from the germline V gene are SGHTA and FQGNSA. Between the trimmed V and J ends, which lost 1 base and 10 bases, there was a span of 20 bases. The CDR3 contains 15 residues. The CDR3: CASSLGLTLTLAQYF. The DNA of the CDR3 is TGTGCCAGCAGCTTAGGGTTGACCCTAACCTTGGCCCAGTACTTC.

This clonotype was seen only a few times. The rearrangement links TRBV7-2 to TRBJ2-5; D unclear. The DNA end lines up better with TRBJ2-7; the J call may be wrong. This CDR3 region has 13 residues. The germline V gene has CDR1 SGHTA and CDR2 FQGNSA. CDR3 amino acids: CASRRLPLYEQYF. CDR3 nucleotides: TGTGCCAGCCGCCGACTCCCTCTCTACGAGCAGTACTTC.

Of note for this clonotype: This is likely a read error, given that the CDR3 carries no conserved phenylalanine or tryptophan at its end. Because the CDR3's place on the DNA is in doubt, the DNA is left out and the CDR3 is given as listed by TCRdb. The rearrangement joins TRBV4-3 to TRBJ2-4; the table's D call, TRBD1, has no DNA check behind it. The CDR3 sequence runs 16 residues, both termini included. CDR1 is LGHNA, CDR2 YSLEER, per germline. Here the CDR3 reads CASSQGQGAAALHFGN.

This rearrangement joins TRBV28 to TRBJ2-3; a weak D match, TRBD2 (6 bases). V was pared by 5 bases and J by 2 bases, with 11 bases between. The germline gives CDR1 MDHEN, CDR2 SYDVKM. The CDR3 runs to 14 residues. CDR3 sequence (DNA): TGTGCCAGCAGTCTGGGGGGAGTCACAGATACGCAGTATTTT. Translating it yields CASSLGGVTDTQYF.

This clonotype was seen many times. The CDR3 loop reads CASSVAQLGGNEQFF. DNA for the CDR3: TGTGCCAGCAGCGTAGCCCAGCTAGGGGGCAATGAGCAGTTCTTC. The gene calls are TRBV9 and TRBJ2-1; possibly TRBD1 for D (6 bases). Germline V gene sequence: CDR1 SGDLS, CDR2 YYNGEE. V was clipped by 0 bases and J by 6 bases, with 13 bases between them. The CDR3 spans 15 residues.

CDR3 loop: CASSPTRGDYGPGGEQFF. The CDR3 DNA reads as TGTGCCAGCAGCCCCACTCGGGGGGACTACGGTCCGGGTGGTGAGCAGTTCTTC. V is TRBV7-6 and J is TRBJ2-5; TRBD2 agrees at 7 bases. With the DNA end fitting TRBJ2-1 better, the J assignment may be wrong. Germline CDR1 is SGHVS and CDR2 is FNYEAQ. The CDR3 sequence is 18 residues long.

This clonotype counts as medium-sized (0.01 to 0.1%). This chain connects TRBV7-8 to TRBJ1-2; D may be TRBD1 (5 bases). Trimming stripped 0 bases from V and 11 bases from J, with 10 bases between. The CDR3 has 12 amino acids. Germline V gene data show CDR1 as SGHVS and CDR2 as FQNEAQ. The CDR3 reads CASSLAEGQYTF. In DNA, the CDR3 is TGTGCCAGCAGCTTAGCTGAGGGGCAGTACACCTTC.

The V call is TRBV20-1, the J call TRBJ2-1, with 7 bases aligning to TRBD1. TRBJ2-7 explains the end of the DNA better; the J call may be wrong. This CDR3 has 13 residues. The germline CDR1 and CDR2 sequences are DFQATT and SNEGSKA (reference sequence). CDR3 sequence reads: CSAPRDSTNEQYF. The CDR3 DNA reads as TGCAGTGCTCCCCGGGACAGTACGAATGAGCAGTACTTC.

CDR3 region: CASSFSRNEQFF. In DNA, the CDR3 is TGTGCCAGCAGTTTTTCTAGAAATGAGCAGTTCTTC. The chain links TRBV28 to TRBJ2-1; D remains unclear. The CDR3 is 12 amino acids. The germline V gene has CDR1 MDHEN and CDR2 SYDVKM. Trimming stripped 3 bases from V and 7 bases from J, with 7 bases between.

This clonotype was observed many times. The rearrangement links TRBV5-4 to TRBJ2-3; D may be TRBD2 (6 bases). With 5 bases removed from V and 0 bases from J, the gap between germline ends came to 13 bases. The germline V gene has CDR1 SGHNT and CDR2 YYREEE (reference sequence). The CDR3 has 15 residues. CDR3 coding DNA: TGTGCCAGCAGATCCTCGGGGACTAGCACAGATACGCAGTATTTT. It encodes CASRSSGTSTDTQYF. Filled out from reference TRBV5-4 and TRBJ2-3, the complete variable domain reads ETGVTQSPTHLIKTRGQQVTLRCSSQSGHNTVSWYQQALGQGPQFIFQYYREEENGRGNFPPRFSGLQFPNYSSELNVNALELDDSALYLCASRSSGTSTDTQYFGPGTRLTVL.

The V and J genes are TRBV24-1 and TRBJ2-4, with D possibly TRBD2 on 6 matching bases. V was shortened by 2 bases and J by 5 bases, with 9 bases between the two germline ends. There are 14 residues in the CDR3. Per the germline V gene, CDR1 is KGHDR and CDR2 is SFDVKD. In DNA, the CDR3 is TGTGCCACCAGTGATTCGGGACTTCAAAACATTCAGTACTTC. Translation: CATSDSGLQNIQYF.

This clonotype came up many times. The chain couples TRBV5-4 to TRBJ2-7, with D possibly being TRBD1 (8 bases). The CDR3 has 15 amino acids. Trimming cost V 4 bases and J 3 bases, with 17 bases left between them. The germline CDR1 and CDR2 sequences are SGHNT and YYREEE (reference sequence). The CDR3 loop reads CASSQGAGEIYEQYF. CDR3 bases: TGTGCCAGCAGCCAGGGGGCGGGGGAGATCTACGAGCAGTACTTC.